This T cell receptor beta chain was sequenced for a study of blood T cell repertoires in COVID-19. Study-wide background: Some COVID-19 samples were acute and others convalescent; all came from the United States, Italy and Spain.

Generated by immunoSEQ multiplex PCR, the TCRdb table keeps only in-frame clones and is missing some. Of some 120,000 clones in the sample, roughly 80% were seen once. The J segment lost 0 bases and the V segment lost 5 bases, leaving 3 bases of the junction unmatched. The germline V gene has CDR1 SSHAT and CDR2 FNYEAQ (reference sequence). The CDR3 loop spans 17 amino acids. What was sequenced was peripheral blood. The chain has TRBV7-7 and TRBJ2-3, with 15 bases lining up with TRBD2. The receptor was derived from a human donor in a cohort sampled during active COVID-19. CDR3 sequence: CASSLGLAGGSTDTQYF. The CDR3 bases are TGTGCCAGCAGCCTGGGACTAGCGGGGGGAAGCACAGATACGCAGTATTTT. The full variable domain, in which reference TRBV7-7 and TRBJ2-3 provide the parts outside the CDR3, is GAGVSQSPRYKVTKRGQDVTLRCDPISSHATLYWYQQALGQGPEFLTYFNYEAQPDKSGLPSDRFSAERPEGSISTLTIQRTEQRDSAMYRCASSLGLAGGSTDTQYFGPGTRLTVL.